These 22 T cell receptor beta chains share one sample of origin, sequenced in a study of blood T cell repertoires in COVID-19. Generated by immunoSEQ multiplex PCR, the TCRdb table keeps only in-frame clones and is missing some. The data contain some 330,000 clones, about 90% of them singletons. The sequencing input was PBMCs or T cells enriched from blood (not recorded which). All receptors derive from a man aged 35 to 55 in a cohort exposed to, infected with or recovered from COVID-19 (not recorded which).

The chain has TRBV5-1 and TRBJ2-1; 8 bases map to TRBD2. This CDR3 is built from 16 residues. Trimming cost V 3 bases and J 3 bases; bases outside gene matches: 8. Germline CDR1 and CDR2: SGHRS and YFSETQ. The chain's CDR3 is CASSWGSSGDYNEQFF. The CDR3 nucleotides read TGCGCCAGCAGCTGGGGGAGTAGCGGGGACTACAATGAGCAGTTCTTC.

This clone came up once. Other DNA sequences in the sample encode the same CDR3. This chain uses TRBV6-5 with TRBJ2-7; 10 bases are shared with TRBD2. CDR1 and CDR2 (germline): MNHEY, SVGAGI. The V gene end was trimmed by 3 bases and the J gene end by 4 bases; junction bases not matched to a gene: 6. The CDR3 loop spans 15 amino acids. The CDR3 loop is CASSYGLAGVYEQYF. Written as DNA, the CDR3 is TGTGCCAGCAGTTATGGGCTAGCGGGAGTGTACGAGCAGTACTTC.

The V and J genes are TRBV29-1 and TRBJ1-1; D not resolved. Germline CDR1 and CDR2: SQVTM and ANQGSEA. Trimming left V 1 base short and J 5 bases short, with 11 bases between. The CDR3 covers 13 residues. Written as DNA, the CDR3 is TGCAGCGTTGAAGCCGCAGATAATACTGAAGCTTTCTTT. Its protein product is CSVEAADNTEAFF.

As for this clone: This sample also contains other DNA sequences that code for the same CDR3. This chain links TRBV30 with TRBJ2-7; 8 bases line up with TRBD2. This CDR3 is 14 amino acids long. V was pared by 0 bases and J by 4 bases, with 5 bases of the junction left unmatched. Germline V gene data show CDR1 as GTSNPN and CDR2 as SVGIG (reference sequence). DNA of the CDR3: TGTGCCTGGAGTGTTGGAACGGGAGGGTACGAGCAGTACTTC. Its protein is CAWSVGTGGYEQYF. Supplemented by reference TRBV30 and TRBJ2-7, the full variable domain reads SQTIHQWPATLVQPVGSPLSLECTVEGTSNPNLYWYRQAAGRGLQLLFYSVGIGQISSEVPQNLSASRPQDRQFILSSKKLLLSDSGFYLCAWSVGTGGYEQYFGPGTRLTVT.

This clone has only one observation. The chain employs TRBV2 and TRBJ2-7; weak D call: TRBD1 (6 bases). V gave up 7 bases and J gave up 3 bases, with 16 bases separating them. CDR1 and CDR2 (germline): SNHLY, FYNNEI. The CDR3 has 14 residues. The CDR3 DNA is TGTGCCAGCAACCGAAATAACAGGGTCTACGAGCAGTACTTC. Protein: CASNRNNRVYEQYF.

V usage is TRBV6-2 or TRBV6-3 and J usage is TRBJ2-1, with 10 positions matching TRBD2. Germline values: CDR1 MNHEY, CDR2 SVGEGT. V lost 2 bases and J lost 2; bases outside the gene matches: 3. The CDR3 sequence is 16 residues long. The CDR3 coding sequence is TGTGCCAGCAGTTACAGCGGGAGGGCCCCCTACAATGAGCAGTTCTTC. Residues: CASSYSGRAPYNEQFF.

The J gene is TRBJ2-1, the V gene TRBV15, with 8 bases identical to TRBD1. V shed 5 bases, J shed 8 bases, and the junction held 11 bases outside the gene matches. The CDR3 totals 15 residues. The germline V gene encodes CDR1 LNHNV and CDR2 YYDKDF (reference sequence). The CDR3 here is CATSEGQDKFDEQFF. The CDR3 DNA reads TGTGCCACCAGCGAGGGACAGGATAAGTTCGATGAGCAGTTCTTC.

V and J are TRBV6-4 and TRBJ2-1; D gene unclear. The CDR3 is made up of 12 amino acids. With 6 bases removed from V and 6 bases from J, the gap between germline ends came to 9 bases. The V gene's germline CDR1 is MRHNA and CDR2 SNTAGT. This CDR3 is CASSETGNEQFF. For the CDR3, the DNA is TGTGCCAGCAGCGAGACTGGCAATGAGCAGTTCTTC.

This chain uses TRBV28 with TRBJ1-2; 7 bases match TRBD1. The CDR3 length is 15 residues. Germline values: CDR1 MDHEN, CDR2 SYDVKM. The ends lost 4 bases at V and 5 bases at J; junction bases unmatched: 10. CDR3 coding DNA: TGTGCCAGCAGTTCCCCGACAGGGATTTGGTATGGCTACACCTTC. It is translated as CASSSPTGIWYGYTF.

The V gene is TRBV6-5, the J gene TRBJ2-1, with 9 bases that match TRBD2. Unmatched junction bases numbered 5, after V lost 4 bases and J lost 7 bases. CDR1 is MNHEY, CDR2 SVGAGI, per germline. CDR3 length: 14 amino acids. The CDR3 is CASSSAGGGNEQFF. In nucleotides, the CDR3 is TGTGCCAGCAGTTCAGCGGGAGGAGGGAATGAGCAGTTCTTC.

The count of this clone is one. The chain joins TRBV30 to TRBJ1-2; perhaps TRBD1 as D (6 bases). The CDR3 is 13 residues long. V dropped 4 bases and J dropped 4 bases, with 13 bases sitting between them. Germline V gene data show CDR1 as GTSNPN and CDR2 as SVGIG (reference sequence). In DNA, the CDR3 is TGTGCCTGGAATAGGGACAACCGCTATGGCTACACCTTC. Residues: CAWNRDNRYGYTF.

The genes are TRBV5-1 and TRBJ2-1; 13 nucleotides align to TRBD2. This CDR3 has 15 residues. J lost 5 bases, V lost 5 bases, and 4 bases had no gene match. Germline V lookup: CDR1 SGHRS, CDR2 YFSETQ. The CDR3 loop reads CASSSLAGGDNEQFF. The CDR3 DNA reads TGCGCCAGCAGTTCACTAGCGGGAGGGGACAATGAGCAGTTCTTC. Filled out from reference TRBV5-1 and TRBJ2-1, the complete variable domain reads KAGVTQTPRYLIKTRGQQVTLSCSPISGHRSVSWYQQTPGQGLQFLFEYFSETQRNKGNFPGRFSGRQFSNSRSEMNVSTLELGDSALYLCASSSLAGGDNEQFFGPGTRLTVL.

J is TRBJ2-3 and V is TRBV7-5; the D segment call TRBD2 is taken from the table without a DNA check. TRBV7-5 is labeled a pseudogene. This CDR3 contains 18 residues. The CDR3 sequence: CVRSPGGAGGLRTDTQYF. The DNA of the CDR3 is TGTGTCAGAAGCCCCGGGGGAGCGGGAGGTCTCCGCACAGATACGCAGTATTTT.

The V and J genes are TRBV7-9 and TRBJ1-1; 7 nucleotides line up with TRBD1. The CDR3 runs to 15 residues. Germline V lookup: CDR1 SEHNR, CDR2 FQNEAQ (reference sequence). V lost 3 bases to trimming and J lost 6 bases; unmatched junction nucleotides: 10. This CDR3 is CASSFGSAGGSEAFF. CDR3 nucleotide sequence: TGTGCCAGCAGCTTTGGTTCGGCAGGGGGATCTGAAGCTTTCTTT. The full variable domain, completed using reference TRBV7-9 and TRBJ1-1, is DTGVSQNPRHKITKRGQNVTFRCDPISEHNRLYWYRQTLGQGPEFLTYFQNEAQLEKSRLLSDRFSAERPKGSFSTLEIQRTEQGDSAMYLCASSFGSAGGSEAFFGQGTRLTVV.

The chain has TRBV11-2 and TRBJ2-3; 12 nucleotides align to TRBD2. Germline loops: CDR1 SGHAT, CDR2 FQNNGV. The length of the CDR3 is 15 residues. V shed 5 bases and J 3 bases; nucleotides not matched to a gene: 3. The CDR3 is CASSALAGGTDTQYF. The CDR3 DNA reads TGTGCCAGCAGCGCCCTAGCGGGAGGGACAGATACGCAGTATTTT. Full variable domain (missing parts from reference TRBV11-2 and TRBJ2-3): EAGVAQSPRYKIIEKRQSVAFWCNPISGHATLYWYQQILGQGPKLLIQFQNNGVVDDSQLPKDRFSAERLKGVDSTLKIQPAKLEDSAVYLCASSALAGGTDTQYFGPGTRLTVL.

This chain uses TRBV7-8 with TRBJ2-7, with D possibly TRBD2 on 5 matching bases. Germline V gives CDR1 SGHVS, CDR2 FQNEAQ. The CDR3 has 18 residues. Deletions cut 4 bases from V and 7 bases from J, with 29 bases between. The CDR3 region is CASSYIFGSRPWSGEQYF. The CDR3 DNA follows: TGTGCCAGCAGCTATATTTTTGGGTCCCGGCCATGGTCGGGAGAGCAGTACTTC.

V and J are TRBV6-4 and TRBJ1-5, with D uncertain. Germline CDR1 is MRHNA and CDR2 is SNTAGT. The CDR3 runs 13 residues. Trimming took 3 bases from V and 7 from J, leaving 10 bases between them. This CDR3 is CASSETEGQPQHF. CDR3 nucleotides: TGTGCCAGCAGTGAAACGGAGGGACAGCCCCAGCATTTT.

The rearrangement joins TRBV27 to TRBJ1-1, with a possible D match to TRBD1 (6 bases). CDR1 MNHEY and CDR2 SMNVEV come from the germline V gene (reference sequence). This CDR3 has 12 residues. V was pared by 6 bases and J by 3 bases, with 8 bases between. DNA for the CDR3: TGTGCCAGCAGACAGGGAGACACTGAAGCTTTCTTT. As protein: CASRQGDTEAFF.

V is TRBV5-8 and J is TRBJ2-2; D uncertain. The V gene's germline CDR1 is SGHTS and CDR2 YDEGEE. CDR3 size: 12 residues. V shed 4 bases and J shed 2 bases, with 3 bases lying between them. The CDR3 spells CASSLNTGELFF. The CDR3 coding sequence is TGTGCCAGCAGCCTAAACACCGGGGAGCTGTTTTTT.

V usage is TRBV6-5 and J usage is TRBJ2-1; D not certain. The CDR3 has 15 amino acids. Trimming took off 0 bases at V and 6 bases at J, with 12 bases between the two ends. Germline CDR1 and CDR2: MNHEY and SVGAGI. CDR3 DNA sequence: TGTGCCAGCAGTTACTCGATACAACGGAGCAATGAGCAGTTCTTC. Protein: CASSYSIQRSNEQFF.

The rearrangement links TRBV6-5 to TRBJ1-3; 12 bases are shared with TRBD1. With V trimmed by 7 bases and J by 4 bases, 5 bases remained unmatched. Germline lookup yields CDR1 MNHEY and CDR2 SVGAGI. The CDR3 runs to 15 residues. The CDR3 nucleotides read TGTGCCAGCATGTCCGGGACAGGGGGCGGAAACACCATATATTTT. Protein sequence: CASMSGTGGGNTIYF.

This clone was recorded once. In the same sample, other DNA sequences code for this CDR3. The chain combines TRBV5-1 with TRBJ1-6, with 7 bases fitting TRBD1. Germline V lookup: CDR1 SGHRS, CDR2 YFSETQ. There are 14 residues in the CDR3. V lost 5 bases, J lost 6 bases, and 5 bases stayed unmatched. Here the CDR3 reads CASSSGTVNSPLHF. As DNA, the CDR3 is TGCGCCAGCAGTTCCGGGACAGTTAATTCACCCCTCCACTTT. The full variable domain, in which reference TRBV5-1 and TRBJ1-6 provide the parts outside the CDR3, is KAGVTQTPRYLIKTRGQQVTLSCSPISGHRSVSWYQQTPGQGLQFLFEYFSETQRNKGNFPGRFSGRQFSNSRSEMNVSTLELGDSALYLCASSSGTVNSPLHFGNGTRLTVT.